This TCR beta chain was identified during a study of shared clonotypes between healthy human individuals (dated by TCRdb to 2018 to 2020). Broadly, across the study: The cohort included a few men and a couple of women between 18 and 49 years of age. Each donor's leukapheresis produced roughly between roughly 0.85 and 9 billion PBMCs. The study deeply sequenced blood TCR repertoires of five healthy adults to estimate repertoire size and the extent of clonotype sharing between individuals. To increase sequencing depth and limit assay-specific biases, TCR repertoire library preparation and sequencing were carried out by different laboratories using diverse techniques. For each donor, three plates each were used for CD4 naive and CD4 memory, two plates were used for CD8 naive, and one plate was used for CD8 memory.

The CDR1 and CDR2 encoded by the germline V gene (reference sequence) are MNHEY and SMNVEV. The CDR3 covers 13 residues, taking in both the cysteine and the phenylalanine. The sequence is cut down to CDR3 DNA, 39 bases in frame from base 1. V is pared back by 6 bases and J by 6 bases, with 15 bases lying between the germline termini. Using the deep immunoSEQ assay, multiplex PCR amplified TCR CDR3 regions from genomic DNA. For each cell subset, the extracted genomic DNA was distributed evenly across all wells of several immunoSEQ 96-well plates, and each plate served as one replicate. For sorted subsets, roughly 0.2 ug genomic DNA, equal to tens of thousands of T cell genomes, was loaded into each replicate PCR. Purified libraries were quantified with a Qubit 3.0 fluorometer, sized on a Bioanalyzer 2100, and re-quantified with the KAPA Library Quantification kit. Each immunoSEQ 96-well plate was sequenced on its own single-read 150-cycle Illumina NextSeq 550 flow cell. As for the authors' bioinformatics: Because the immunoSEQ output held only junctional sequences and lacked quality scores, the filtering could not match the filtering applied to full-length reads. Sequences were annotated with PyIR, a Python wrapper for IgBLAST v1.9, and V/J genes and CDR3 were assigned using IMGT germline references. Reads were removed for weak V/J assignments (E-value above 1e-6), missing CDR3, stop codons, out-of-frame junctions, or ambiguous translated residues. V3J clonotypes were defined by identical inferred V gene, J gene, and CDR3 amino acid sequence. Percentage overlap between repertoires was computed as shared unique clonotypes divided by the size of the smaller repertoire. Three approaches were used to assess repertoire richness: RTK rarefaction, the Chao1 estimator, and Recon v2.1 estimates of unobserved clonotypes. OLGA was used to compute generation probabilities for all TCRbeta clonotypes that the gDNA method yielded from four donors. This is the immuneACCESS table as TCRdb keeps it, with only in-frame sequences that have V and J called. A part of the clones is gone; compared with another copy, unresolved V genes explain less than half, and the rest is unexplained. The V and J calls and clone size were taken over from that table, and D and trimming were inferred from the DNA. Within this sample are 1.5 million to 2.5 million clones, with approximately 94% of them counted one time only. The top ten constitute around 1.2% of the sample.

CD8 naive samples were CD45RO-negative cells positively selected for CCR7, giving a CD45RA+CCR7+ population that excluded TemRA cells. Donors were healthy HIV-negative adults with no recently reported acute infections or vaccinations. All donors were Caucasian adults living in Nashville, Tennessee, USA. After blood collection by leukapheresis, PBMCs were isolated using Ficoll-Histopaque density gradient centrifugation and then cryopreserved in the vapor phase of liquid nitrogen. Analytical flow cytometry was used to check the purity and quantity of every magnetically sorted T cell population. Genomic DNA was isolated from each sorted fraction and quantified by UV absorbance on a Nanodrop 2000c. A remark on this clone: Its specific antigen is unknown. No quality values exist for individual bases; no much larger clone is one base distant.

Results and caveats for the whole study, not just this receptor: Pairwise subsampling indicated that sequencing depth was expected to affect the degree of clonotype sharing among donors. Estimated clonotype richness was generally larger for naive than for memory subsets. Incomplete sequencing was indicated by rarefaction of sorted-subset datasets, despite the large sequencing depth. Higher generation probabilities were observed for clonotypes shared by all four sorted-subset donors than for non-shared clonotypes. Because the study included a small number of donors, the genetic and exposure-history diversity represented was limited. Sharing across a few donors was observed for around 5% of naive CD4, over 3% of naive CD8, 2.3% of memory CD4, and over 0.3% of memory CD8 clonotypes. Sampling was restricted to blood, and TCR repertoires in tissue are likely to differ from TCR repertoires in blood.

The receptor was derived from a man aged 18 to 29 in good health. The chain was built from TRBV27 and TRBJ2-7; the D gene identity is not certain. Sequenced: naive CD8+ T cells sorted from blood. According to the study, the label for this sample's cell subset or site signals: CD45RA+CCR7+. In nucleotides, the sequence is TGTGCCAGCAGGGTTAGTGGCTGGGGCGAGCAGTACTTC. This sequence encodes CASRVSGWGEQYF.